These 18 T cell receptor beta chains originate from one sample sequenced in a study of T cells after posttransplantation cyclophosphamide. The data were produced by immunoSEQ multiplex PCR, yet TCRdb's version contains in-frame clones alone and is incomplete. The repertoire holds fewer than 5,000 clones, with over 55% as singletons. A marrow graft followed busulfan-fludarabine conditioning, with cyclophosphamide on days +3 and +4. The sample here was PBMCs, taken 362 days after allogeneic stem cell transplant with posttransplant cyclophosphamide. The origin of the receptors is a male patient aged 60-70 years who received an allogeneic stem cell transplant from an unrelated donor, was CMV-positive, and had acute GVHD only. Some T cells may have originated in the graft donor.

This clone was seen a handful of times. V is TRBV2 and J is TRBJ1-3, with D unresolved. Deletions cut 5 bases from V and 0 bases from J, with 14 bases between. The CDR3 totals 16 residues. CDR1 and CDR2 (germline): SNHLY, FYNNEI. CDR3 in amino acids: CASSRTAAISGNTIYF. CDR3 in DNA: TGTGCCAGCAGTAGAACAGCAGCCATCTCTGGAAACACCATATATTTT.

The genes are TRBV7-2 and TRBJ1-3, with D possibly TRBD1 on 6 matching bases. CDR3 length: 14 amino acids. The ends were cut back, 5 bases at V and 4 bases at J, with 12 bases in the middle. Germline loops: CDR1 SGHTA, CDR2 FQGNSA. CDR3 region: CASSRGGAGNTIYF. DNA for the CDR3: TGTGCCAGCAGCAGAGGGGGTGCCGGAAACACCATATATTTT.

The chain uses TRBV19 and TRBJ1-1; the D is unclear. Per the germline V gene, CDR1 is LNHDA and CDR2 is SQIVND (reference sequence). This CDR3 spans 12 amino acids. V was clipped by 3 bases and J by 10 bases, with 12 bases between them. CDR3 DNA: TGTGCCAGTAGTATGAAGGCAGCGCGAGCTTTCTTT. Encoded protein: CASSMKAARAFF.

V gene TRBV6-1 combines with J gene TRBJ1-4; 10 bases map to TRBD1. The CDR3 has 15 amino acids. Per the germline V gene, CDR1 is MNHNS and CDR2 is SASEGT. The trim removed 2 bases at V and 4 bases at J, leaving 1 base unmatched. CDR3 loop: CASSEWTGGNEKLFF. Here the CDR3 DNA reads TGTGCCAGCAGTGAATGGACAGGGGGTAATGAAAAACTGTTTTTT.

The genes are TRBV15 and TRBJ1-1, with TRBD1 matching over 7 bases. Germline values: CDR1 LNHNV, CDR2 YYDKDF (reference sequence). V shed 1 base and J 1 base; nucleotides not matched to a gene: 6. The CDR3 has 16 residues. CDR3 DNA sequence: TGTGCCACCAGCAGAGGAATGGACAGGCAGAACACTGAAGCTTTCTTT. This sequence encodes CATSRGMDRQNTEAFF.

This chain connects TRBV27 to TRBJ2-7; TRBD1 aligns across 10 bases. CDR1 is MNHEY, CDR2 SMNVEV, per germline (reference sequence). The trim removed 5 bases at V and 6 bases at J, leaving 1 base unmatched. This CDR3 is built from 12 residues. Here the CDR3 DNA reads TGTGCCAGCAGTAGGACAGGGGGCGAGCAGTACTTC. Protein product: CASSRTGGEQYF.

The chain joins TRBV5-5 to TRBJ2-7; 9 bases are a match to TRBD1. The V gene's germline CDR1 is SGHKS and CDR2 YYEKEE (reference sequence). The CDR3 runs to 14 residues. Trimming took 0 bases from V and 2 from J; bases not matched to a gene: 0. The chain's CDR3 is CASSLGQGAYEQYF. CDR3 sequence (DNA): TGTGCCAGCAGCTTGGGACAGGGGGCCTACGAGCAGTACTTC.

This chain joins TRBV7-6 and TRBJ2-5, with D tentatively TRBD2 (6 bases). Between the trimmed V and J ends, which lost 5 bases and 4 bases, there was a span of 17 bases. The CDR3 has 15 residues. The germline V gene has CDR1 SGHVS and CDR2 FNYEAQ. CDR3 region: CASSPARGITETQYF. CDR3 DNA sequence: TGTGCCAGCAGCCCCGCCCGGGGGATCACAGAGACCCAGTACTTC.

This clone is judged large. CDR3 residues: CASSALTGEGVAKNIQYF. CDR3 coding DNA: TGTGCCAGCAGCGCCCTGACAGGGGAGGGGGTAGCCAAAAACATTCAGTACTTC. The genes are TRBV5-8 and TRBJ2-4; weak D call: TRBD1 (8 bases). CDR1 and CDR2 (germline): SGHTS, YDEGEE. V was pared by 4 bases and J by 0 bases, with 20 bases between. The length of the CDR3 is 18 residues.

This chain links TRBV9 with TRBJ2-1; D possibly corresponds to TRBD1 (6 bases). The CDR3 has 15 residues. V was cut by 3 bases and J by 0 bases, with 10 bases left in between. Germline V gene lookup returns CDR1 SGDLS and CDR2 YYNGEE. The CDR3 nucleotides are TGTGCCAGCAGCGAGGGGGTAGGCTCCTACAATGAGCAGTTCTTC. It specifies CASSEGVGSYNEQFF. Together with reference TRBV9 and TRBJ2-1, the CDR3 gives the full variable domain: DSGVTQTPKHLITATGQRVTLRCSPRSGDLSVYWYQQSLDQGLQFLIQYYNGEERAKGNILERFSAQQFPDLHSELNLSSLELGDSALYFCASSEGVGSYNEQFFGPGTRLTVL.

V and J are TRBV6-1 and TRBJ1-5; D might be TRBD1 (5 bases). V lost 0 bases and J 10 bases, leaving 19 bases between the germline ends. The CDR3 runs 16 residues. Germline CDR1 and CDR2: MNHNS and SASEGT. CDR3 sequence: CASSEALLTLGTPQHF. CDR3 in DNA: TGTGCCAGCAGTGAAGCGCTTCTGACCCTCGGGACTCCCCAGCATTTT.

V is TRBV7-8 and J is TRBJ2-5; TRBD2 agrees at 15 bases. The CDR3 length is 17 residues. Germline-derived CDR1 and CDR2 are SGHVS and FQNEAQ. V was pared by 5 bases and J by 5 bases, with 9 bases of the junction left unmatched. The chain's CDR3 is CASSPRTSGGAGETQYF. CDR3 DNA: TGTGCCAGCAGCCCCAGGACTAGCGGGGGGGCGGGGGAGACCCAGTACTTC.

The chain uses TRBV6-4 and TRBJ2-6, with 10 bases identical to TRBD1. This CDR3 comprises 17 residues. CDR1 MRHNA and CDR2 SNTAGT come from the germline V gene. V shed 5 bases, J shed 3 bases, and the junction held 7 bases outside the gene matches. The CDR3 nucleotides read TGTGCCAGCAGTCCCGGGACAGGGGCTCTTGGGGCCAACGTCCTGACTTTC. It translates to CASSPGTGALGANVLTF.

CDR3 sequence reads: CASSLWGQGGYEQYF. CDR3 DNA: TGTGCCAGCAGCTTATGGGGGCAGGGCGGGTACGAGCAGTACTTC. V usage is TRBV7-9 and J usage is TRBJ2-7; tentatively, D is TRBD1 (6 bases). CDR3 size: 15 residues. CDR1 is SEHNR and CDR2 is FQNEAQ in the germline V gene (reference sequence). Trimming removed 2 bases at V and 4 bases at J, with 15 bases between.

The chain recombines TRBV4-2 with TRBJ2-7; D may be TRBD2 (6 bases). Trimming shortened V by 1 base and J by 6 bases, and 22 bases separated the two germline ends. Germline assignment: CDR1 LGHNA and CDR2 YNFKEQ. The CDR3 loop spans 17 amino acids. The CDR3 DNA reads as TGTGCCAGCAGCCAAGCGCCGGGCAGGGAGGATCCCTTCGAGCAGTACTTC. Translated, it gives CASSQAPGREDPFEQYF.

This chain uses TRBV5-1 with TRBJ2-7; D unclear. The germline V and J ends were trimmed by 5 bases and 4 bases, with 10 bases remaining between them. Germline loops: CDR1 SGHRS, CDR2 YFSETQ. This CDR3 comprises 12 residues. In DNA, the CDR3 is TGCGCCAGCAGATCTGAAACATACGAGCAGTACTTC. It encodes CASRSETYEQYF.

CDR3 sequence (DNA): TGCGCCAGCAGCCATGGGGGCTTGGGTTGGAATGAGCAGTTCTTC. It yields the protein CASSHGGLGWNEQFF. The rearrangement uses TRBV5-1 and TRBJ2-1; D possibly corresponds to TRBD1 (6 bases). Between the trimmed V and J ends, which lost 4 bases and 7 bases, there was a span of 18 bases. Germline values: CDR1 SGHRS, CDR2 YFSETQ. The CDR3 is 15 residues long.

Points on this clone: Different DNA sequences within this sample yield the same CDR3. The chain recombines TRBV5-1 with TRBJ2-1; TRBD2 aligns across 11 bases. The V gene's germline CDR1 is SGHRS and CDR2 YFSETQ. The ends lost 4 bases at V and 4 bases at J; junction bases unmatched: 4. CDR3 size: 15 residues. The CDR3 DNA is TGCGCCAGCAGCGGAGGGACTAGCGGTTACAATGAGCAGTTCTTC. Its protein product is CASSGGTSGYNEQFF.